These 10 T cell receptor beta chains were sequenced from one sample in a study of OX40 agonist ivuxolimab in advanced cancers. Some clones are missing from TCRdb's copy, which holds only in-frame ones; the method was immunoSEQ multiplex PCR. The data show about 76,000 clones, approximately 80% seen once. This sample comprised CD4+ or CD8+ T cells sorted from blood, obtained in a trial of the OX40 agonist ivuxolimab. The origin of the receptors is an adult with an advanced solid tumor such as melanoma, head and neck, liver or kidney cancer.

This clone is deemed medium-sized (0.01 to 0.1%). The rearrangement links TRBV6-5 to TRBJ2-7; D is uncertain. V was clipped by 8 bases and J by 4 bases, with 9 bases between them. CDR3 length: 11 amino acids. Looked up from germline, CDR1 is MNHEY and CDR2 is SVGAGI. CDR3 nucleotide sequence: TGTGCCAGCGGCAAGGGTTACGAGCAGTACTTC. Translation gives CASGKGYEQYF.

The chain uses TRBV28 and TRBJ1-2; D ambiguous. Trimming cost V 6 bases and J 3 bases, with 5 bases left between them. The CDR3 totals 11 residues. Germline V gene lookup returns CDR1 MDHEN and CDR2 SYDVKM. CDR3 DNA: TGTGCCAGCAGGCGGGACTATGGCTACACCTTC. It encodes CASRRDYGYTF.

The CDR3 is CASSILGGSGNTIYF. The CDR3 DNA reads as TGTGCCAGTAGTATATTGGGGGGCTCTGGAAACACCATATATTTT. The V gene is TRBV19, the J gene TRBJ1-3; TRBD1 might be the D (5 bases). Trimming left V 2 bases short and J 0 bases short, with 8 bases between. The germline V gene has CDR1 LNHDA and CDR2 SQIVND (reference sequence). The CDR3 totals 15 residues.

The V gene is TRBV5-5, the J gene TRBJ2-7; no reliable D call. The CDR3 runs to 14 residues. Germline V lookup: CDR1 SGHKS, CDR2 YYEKEE (reference sequence). The V end was cut by 2 bases, the J end by 2 bases, with 11 bases between. The CDR3 is CASSLSVGPYEQYF. CDR3 nucleotides: TGTGCCAGCAGCTTATCTGTGGGCCCCTACGAGCAGTACTTC.

V is TRBV18 and J is TRBJ1-2; D perhaps matches TRBD1 (5 bases). V gave up 5 bases and J gave up 3 bases, with 16 bases separating them. The CDR3 length is 15 residues. Germline V gene data show CDR1 as KGHSH and CDR2 as LQKENI. CDR3 region: CASSTGTLSDYGYTF. As DNA, the CDR3 is TGTGCCAGCTCAACCGGGACCCTGAGTGACTATGGCTACACCTTC.

The rearrangement links TRBV4-2 to TRBJ1-2; 10 bases fit TRBD1. Trimming took 5 bases from V and 4 from J; bases not matched to a gene: 7. CDR3 size: 15 residues. The germline V gene encodes CDR1 LGHNA and CDR2 YNFKEQ. In DNA form, the CDR3 reads TGTGCCAGCAGCTCTGGGACAGGGGATACCTATGGCTACACCTTC. Translating it yields CASSSGTGDTYGYTF.

The chain is built from TRBV25-1 and TRBJ2-2, with D perhaps TRBD2 (5 bases). The germline CDR1 and CDR2 sequences are MGHDK and SYGVNS. Trimming removed 2 bases at V and 3 bases at J, with 7 bases between. The CDR3 totals 14 residues. This CDR3 reads CASSEGGYTGELFF. The CDR3 region has the DNA TGTGCCAGCAGTGAAGGCGGGTACACCGGGGAGCTGTTTTTT.

This rearrangement joins TRBV28 to TRBJ2-6; tentatively, D is TRBD1 or TRBD2 (5 bases each). This CDR3 has 18 residues. V was clipped by 6 bases and J by 1 base, with 19 bases between them. CDR1 and CDR2 from the germline V gene are MDHEN and SYDVKM. CDR3 in DNA: TGTGCCAGCAGAGATCTCCCCGGGACCTTTTCTGGGGCCAACGTCCTGACTTTC. It codes for CASRDLPGTFSGANVLTF.

This clone was detected only once. V usage is TRBV7-2 and J usage is TRBJ1-4; D remains unclear. Germline V lookup: CDR1 SGHTA, CDR2 FQGNSA. Trimming pared 5 bases from V and 7 bases from J, leaving 11 bases between. The CDR3 has 13 residues. The DNA of the CDR3 is TGTGCCAGCAGCCAAAGGCGGGGTGAAAAACTGTTTTTT. It translates to CASSQRRGEKLFF.

This sequence joins TRBV5-6 and TRBJ2-7, with TRBD2 matching over 11 bases. The V segment lost 4 bases and the J segment 4 bases; nucleotides outside the gene matches: 16. Germline loops: CDR1 SGHDT, CDR2 YYEEEE. The CDR3 has 18 amino acids. The CDR3 protein is CASSPLAGGKNSRYEQYF. As DNA, the CDR3 is TGTGCCAGCAGCCCCCTAGCGGGGGGCAAAAACAGTCGTTACGAGCAGTACTTC. Full variable domain (outside the CDR3, taken from reference TRBV5-6 and TRBJ2-7): DAGVTQSPTHLIKTRGQQVTLRCSPKSGHDTVSWYQQALGQGPQFIFQYYEEEERQRGNFPDRFSGHQFPNYSSELNVNALLLGDSALYLCASSPLAGGKNSRYEQYFGPGTRLTVT.